These 14 T cell receptor beta chains share one sample of origin, sequenced in a study of CD8 T cells in ankylosing spondylitis. Findings and caveats of the study: A TCR beta motif made of roughly eight highly homologous variants seemed typical of ankylosing spondylitis blood.

Antigen specificity for these receptors is unknown. TCRdb fed the 5' RACE reads into MiXCR, producing one record per CDR3 protein. This table has 350,000 to 550,000 distinct CDR3 sequences, roughly a quarter appearing once. Sequences were obtained from blood, either unsorted or a sorted T cell fraction (not recorded which). The receptors come from a male donor with ankylosing spondylitis.

This rearrangement joins TRBV5-6 to TRBJ1-1, with D perhaps matching TRBD1 (5 bases). Germline-derived CDR1 and CDR2 are SGHDT and YYEEEE. This CDR3 region has 14 residues. The germline V and J ends were trimmed by 4 bases and 5 bases, with 15 bases remaining between them. The CDR3, as DNA: TGTGCCAGCAGCAAAGGGGCAGTCCTGACTGAAGCTTTCTTT. This encodes CASSKGAVLTEAFF.

The chain joins TRBV30 to TRBJ2-3; 10 bases match TRBD2. CDR1 is GTSNPN and CDR2 is SVGIG in the germline V gene (reference sequence). CDR3 length equals 15 residues. The ends lost 4 bases at V and 2 bases at J; junction bases unmatched: 6. Written as DNA, the CDR3 is TGTGCCTGGACACCGGGACTAGCGTCCACAGATACGCAGTATTTT. This codes for CAWTPGLASTDTQYF.

This clonotype was counted between two and nine times. The chain has TRBV6-2 or TRBV6-3 and TRBJ2-7; maybe TRBD1 (5 bases). The CDR3 spans 15 residues. CDR1 and CDR2 from the germline V gene are MNHEY and SVGEGT. The V gene lost 0 bases and the J gene lost 7 bases, with 16 bases spanning the gap. CDR3 DNA sequence: TGTGCCAGCAGTTACTCAGGCGCGGACATAGGGGAGCAGTACTTC. Residues: CASSYSGADIGEQYF.

This clonotype was picked up many times. CDR3 region: CASSWTSGMEVADTQYF. The CDR3 DNA follows: TGTGCCAGCAGTTGGACTAGCGGGATGGAGGTAGCGGATACGCAGTATTTT. The chain has TRBV6-5 and TRBJ2-3; the match to TRBD2 covers 12 bases. The CDR3 is made up of 17 amino acids. Losses at the gene ends were 4 bases for V and 6 bases for J; bases not matched to a gene: 11. The germline V gene encodes CDR1 MNHEY and CDR2 SVGAGI.

This clonotype was seen only a few times. The rearrangement uses TRBV18 and TRBJ2-3; D gene unclear. Germline V CDR1 and CDR2: KGHSH, LQKENI. V lost 3 bases and J lost 6, with 10 bases in between. The CDR3 runs 13 residues. As DNA, the CDR3 is TGTGCCAGCTCACCCCCCGTCGGGGATACGCAGTATTTT. Its protein product is CASSPPVGDTQYF. The full variable domain, completed using reference TRBV18 and TRBJ2-3, is NAGVMQNPRHLVRRRGQEARLRCSPMKGHSHVYWYRQLPEEGLKFMVYLQKENIIDESGMPKERFSAEFPKEGPSILRIQQVVRGDSAAYFCASSPPVGDTQYFGPGTRLTVL.

The chain links TRBV5-5 to TRBJ2-6; 7 nucleotides line up with TRBD2. V shed 4 bases and J 4 bases; nucleotides not matched to a gene: 8. The CDR3 extends over 16 amino acids. Germline CDR1 and CDR2: SGHKS and YYEKEE (reference sequence). CDR3 sequence: CASSGRVLNGANVLTF. In DNA form, the CDR3 reads TGTGCCAGCAGCGGGAGGGTCCTTAACGGGGCCAACGTCCTGACTTTC.

The rearrangement joins TRBV12-3 or TRBV12-4 to TRBJ2-3, with TRBD2 as a possible D gene (5 bases). This CDR3 has 12 amino acids. V was pared by 5 bases and J by 4 bases, with 7 bases between. The CDR3: CASSKLADTQYF. DNA for the CDR3: TGTGCCAGCAGTAAACTAGCAGATACGCAGTATTTT.

The sample holds one count of this clonotype. At one end the junction does not follow the germline gene, possibly because of a read error. The gene calls are TRBV6-4 and TRBJ1-5; D unresolved. The CDR3 contains 12 residues. Germline V gives CDR1 MRHNA, CDR2 SNTAGT. In DNA, the CDR3 is TGCCCAGCCCGATATAGCAATCAGCCCCAGCATTTT. Encoded protein: CPARYSNQPQHF.

This clonotype was picked up a small number of times. This sequence joins TRBV10-3 and TRBJ2-1; 12 bases are a match to TRBD2. The CDR3 spans 15 residues. V gave up 5 bases and J gave up 6 bases; unmatched junction bases: 5. Germline lookup yields CDR1 ENHRY and CDR2 SYGVKD. The CDR3, as DNA: TGTGCCATCAGTACCGGGACTAGCGGGTCCAATGAGCAGTTCTTC. This translates into CAISTGTSGSNEQFF.

This clonotype was seen more than once but under ten times. V gene TRBV5-1 combines with J gene TRBJ2-3; TRBD2 matches 9 bases. The CDR3 spans 15 residues. Germline V gives CDR1 SGHRS, CDR2 YFSETQ. With 2 bases clipped from V and 1 base from J, the junction kept 2 bases outside the gene matches. The CDR3 is CASSFSGSGTDTQYF. The CDR3 DNA follows: TGCGCCAGCAGCTTTAGCGGGAGTGGCACAGATACGCAGTATTTT.

V and J are TRBV9 and TRBJ2-3, with 9 bases matching TRBD2. Unmatched junction bases numbered 7, after V lost 4 bases and J lost 1 base. There are 16 residues in the CDR3. The V gene's germline CDR1 is SGDLS and CDR2 YYNGEE. The CDR3 nucleotides read TGTGCCAGCAGCACCCGACTAGCGGCCCGCACAGATACGCAGTATTTT. This translates into CASSTRLAARTDTQYF.

The sample holds a few counts of this clonotype. The chain joins TRBV19 to TRBJ2-3, with D tentatively TRBD1 (5 bases). The CDR3 length is 15 residues. V shed 4 bases and J shed 7 bases, with 18 bases lying between them. CDR1 and CDR2 (germline): LNHDA, SQIVND (reference sequence). The CDR3 loop reads CASSKRQLIMNTQYF. CDR3 sequence (DNA): TGTGCCAGTAGTAAAAGACAGTTAATTATGAATACGCAGTATTTT.

The chain employs TRBV4-1 and TRBJ1-5; 12 bases match TRBD1. The CDR3 is made up of 16 amino acids. Germline CDR1 and CDR2: MGHRA and YSYEKL. Trimming took 0 bases from V and 7 from J; bases not matched to a gene: 4. The CDR3 sequence: CASSQEGTGGVQPQHF. The CDR3 DNA sequence: TGCGCCAGCAGCCAAGAAGGGACAGGGGGCGTACAGCCCCAGCATTTT.

V gene TRBV3-1 combines with J gene TRBJ2-5; 7 nucleotides agree with TRBD1. CDR3 size: 14 residues. Germline-derived CDR1 and CDR2 are LGHDT and YNNKEL (reference sequence). V was clipped by 4 bases and J by 2 bases; unmatched bases: 4. CDR3 region: CASSRRDRQETQYF. The CDR3 nucleotides read TGTGCCAGCAGCCGAAGGGACAGACAAGAGACCCAGTACTTC.